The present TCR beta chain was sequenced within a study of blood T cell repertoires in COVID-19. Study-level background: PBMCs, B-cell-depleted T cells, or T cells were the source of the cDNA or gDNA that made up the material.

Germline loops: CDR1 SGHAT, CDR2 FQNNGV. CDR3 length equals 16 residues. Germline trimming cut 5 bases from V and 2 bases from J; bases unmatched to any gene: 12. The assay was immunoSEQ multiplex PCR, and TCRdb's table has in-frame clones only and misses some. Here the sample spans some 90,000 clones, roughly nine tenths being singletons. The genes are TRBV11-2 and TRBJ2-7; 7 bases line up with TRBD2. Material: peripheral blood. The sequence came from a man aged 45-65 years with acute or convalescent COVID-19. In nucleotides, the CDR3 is TGTGCCAGCAGCCCGATTTGGGGGGGAAACACCTACGAGCAGTACTTC. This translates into CASSPIWGGNTYEQYF.